One and the same sample provided the 3 T cell receptor beta chains below, sequenced in a study of cytomegalovirus exposure and HLA in healthy donors. PCR was performed using 60 Vbeta and 13 Jbeta primers. TCRdb keeps only in-frame clones here, not all; method: immunoSEQ multiplex PCR. The sample consists of 50,000 to 60,000 clones, 75% to 85% of them appearing once. The source material was PBMCs. The receptors come from a female donor in good health and CMV-seronegative.

In its sample, this clone was seen a few times. The V call is TRBV27, the J call TRBJ2-7, with 7 bases fitting TRBD1. Germline V gene data show CDR1 as MNHEY and CDR2 as SMNVEV (reference sequence). V trimming: 5 bases; J trimming: 5 bases; junction bases outside the gene matches: 18. The CDR3 spans 17 residues. Here the CDR3 reads CASSRTTPQGLGHEQYF. The DNA of the CDR3 is TGTGCCAGCAGTAGGACAACGCCACAGGGGTTGGGCCACGAGCAGTACTTC.

This clone was counted a single time. The CDR3 sequence is CASSSETPSYGYTF. CDR3 nucleotide sequence: TGTGCCAGCAGCTCGGAGACTCCCAGCTATGGCTACACCTTC. The rearrangement uses TRBV7-9 and TRBJ1-2; D not resolved. The CDR3 is 14 residues long. Trimming removed 4 bases at V and 4 bases at J, with 13 bases between. Germline V lookup: CDR1 SEHNR, CDR2 FQNEAQ (reference sequence).

This chain joins TRBV15 and TRBJ2-3; TRBD1 matches 7 bases. The CDR3 has 14 residues. The V and J ends lost 3 bases and 2 bases, in that order; junction bases with no gene match: 2. Germline lookup yields CDR1 LNHNV and CDR2 YYDKDF (reference sequence). The CDR3 DNA reads as TGTGCCACCAGCAGGGGACAGTACACAGATACGCAGTATTTT. Its protein product is CATSRGQYTDTQYF. The variable domain in full, completed from reference TRBV15 and TRBJ2-3, reads DAMVIQNPRYQVTQFGKPVTLSCSQTLNHNVMYWYQQKSSQAPKLLFHYYDKDFNNEADTPDNFQSRRPNTSFCFLDIRSPGLGDTAMYLCATSRGQYTDTQYFGPGTRLTVL.